Listed here are 12 T cell receptor beta chains from one sample, sequenced in a study of human T cells and chemical hapten exposure. Indicated time point: healthy volunteer bleed at 2 weeks. The authors extracted total RNA from unfractionated whole blood. TCRdb analysed the RACE reads with MiXCR anew, one entry per CDR3 protein. The sample yields 130,000 or so distinct CDR3 sequences, 9% to 10% seen once. Sequences were obtained from whole blood. The receptor source for this set is a male donor in good health. Some clones in this sample may be carry-over from other donors' samples.

There are many counts of this clonotype. The chain recombines TRBV4-1 with TRBJ1-4, with a possible D match to TRBD1 (5 bases). The ends were cut back, 2 bases at V and 8 bases at J, with 12 bases in the middle. Germline values: CDR1 MGHRA, CDR2 YSYEKL. There are 14 residues in the CDR3. In DNA, the CDR3 is TGCGCCAGCAGCCAAAATGATGGGGGGGAAAAACTGTTTTTT. Translation: CASSQNDGGEKLFF.

This rearrangement joins TRBV4-1 to TRBJ2-7; weak D call: TRBD2 (5 bases). CDR1 is MGHRA, CDR2 YSYEKL, per germline. V lost 0 bases to trimming and J lost 2 bases, with 8 bases between them. This CDR3 is 14 amino acids long. The CDR3 spells CASSQESAAYEQYF. Here the CDR3 DNA reads TGCGCCAGCAGCCAAGAGTCAGCGGCCTACGAGCAGTACTTC.

This clonotype was counted between two and nine times. This chain uses TRBV5-1 with TRBJ2-3; the D is unclear. This CDR3 has 11 amino acids. Trimming cost V 6 bases and J 6 bases, with 8 bases left between them. The germline gives CDR1 SGHRS, CDR2 YFSETQ. CDR3 sequence reads: CASTSQDTQYF. The CDR3 DNA reads as TGCGCCAGCACCTCCCAGGATACGCAGTATTTT.

This chain uses TRBV12-3 or TRBV12-4 with TRBJ1-1; D may be TRBD1 (5 bases). The CDR3 has 13 residues. V was cut by 5 bases and J by 6 bases, with 13 bases left in between. The chain's CDR3 is CASSPGLGAEAFF. The CDR3 bases are TGTGCCAGCAGTCCCGGGCTGGGGGCTGAAGCTTTCTTT.

This clonotype was counted only a few times. V usage is TRBV3-1 and J usage is TRBJ2-5, with D possibly matching TRBD2 (5 bases). The CDR3 has 14 amino acids. V was clipped by 8 bases and J by 4 bases, with 17 bases between them. The germline V gene encodes CDR1 LGHDT and CDR2 YNNKEL (reference sequence). CDR3 sequence: CASSKDGNAETQYF. The CDR3 DNA is TGTGCCAGCTCTAAGGACGGGAATGCAGAGACCCAGTACTTC.

This clonotype was seen a handful of times. The chain links TRBV7-9 to TRBJ1-1; no clear D. This CDR3 has 13 residues. CDR1 and CDR2 (germline): SEHNR, FQNEAQ (reference sequence). V lost 1 base and J lost 1, with 4 bases in between. The CDR3 nucleotides are TGTGCCAGCAGCTTAGAGGCGAACACTGAAGCTTTCTTT. Translated, it gives CASSLEANTEAFF.

This clonotype has ten or more counts. The rearrangement uses TRBV12-3 or TRBV12-4 and TRBJ2-1, with a weak D call TRBD2 (5 bases). Trimming pared 5 bases from V and 4 bases from J, leaving 12 bases between. The CDR3 consists of 14 residues. The CDR3, as DNA: TGTGCCAGCAGTCTCGGAAGGACTTACAATGAGCAGTTCTTC. Residues: CASSLGRTYNEQFF.

This chain joins TRBV7-9 and TRBJ2-5, with 7 bases fitting TRBD1. There are 16 residues in the CDR3. CDR1 and CDR2 (germline): SEHNR, FQNEAQ (reference sequence). The J segment lost 1 base and the V segment lost 0 bases, leaving 5 bases of the junction unmatched. CDR3 DNA sequence: TGTGCCAGCAGCTTAGCGGACCAGGGGGTCCAAGAGACCCAGTACTTC. As protein: CASSLADQGVQETQYF. Based on the CDR3 plus reference TRBV7-9 and TRBJ2-5, the full variable domain is DTGVSQNPRHKITKRGQNVTFRCDPISEHNRLYWYRQTLGQGPEFLTYFQNEAQLEKSRLLSDRFSAERPKGSFSTLEIQRTEQGDSAMYLCASSLADQGVQETQYFGPGTRLLVL.

This clonotype turned up a few times. The V call is TRBV20-1, the J call TRBJ2-7; D possibly corresponds to TRBD2 (7 bases). Germline loops: CDR1 DFQATT, CDR2 SNEGSKA (reference sequence). With 3 bases removed from V and 5 bases from J, the gap between germline ends came to 20 bases. CDR3 size: 15 residues. The CDR3 DNA is TGCAGTGCTAGGGTTCTGGGGGGGGGCCTCAACGAGCAGTACTTC. It translates to CSARVLGGGLNEQYF.

As to this clonotype: A much larger clone differs by one base, so this may be a read error. The rearrangement joins TRBV5-1 to TRBJ2-3; 15 bases match TRBD2. Germline V gene data show CDR1 as SGHRS and CDR2 as YFSETQ. The CDR3 sequence is 16 residues long. The CDR3 loop is CTSSPGLAGGQDTQYF. In DNA form, the CDR3 reads TGCACCAGCAGCCCAGGACTAGCGGGAGGGCAAGATACGCAGTATTTT.

The rearrangement joins TRBV28 to TRBJ2-1; possibly TRBD1 or TRBD2 for D (5 bases each). V lost 3 bases to trimming and J lost 5 bases, with 14 bases between them. The CDR3 runs 15 residues. Germline loops: CDR1 MDHEN, CDR2 SYDVKM. CDR3: CASSLPGTSHNEQFF. The CDR3 DNA reads as TGTGCCAGCAGTTTGCCCGGGACGTCCCACAATGAGCAGTTCTTC. Filled out from reference TRBV28 and TRBJ2-1, the complete variable domain reads DVKVTQSSRYLVKRTGEKVFLECVQDMDHENMFWYRQDPGLGLRLIYFSYDVKMKEKGDIPEGYSVSREKKERFSLILESASTNQTSMYLCASSLPGTSHNEQFFGPGTRLTVL.

The rearrangement uses TRBV6-6 and TRBJ1-6, with a possible D match to TRBD1 (6 bases). This CDR3 comprises 14 residues. Deletions cut 6 bases from V and 6 bases from J, with 12 bases between. Germline V gives CDR1 MNHNY, CDR2 SVGAGI (reference sequence). The CDR3, as DNA: TGTGCCAGCAGATACAGGGAGGGTAATTCACCCCTCCACTTT. This translates into CASRYREGNSPLHF.